This passage covers 21 T cell receptor beta chains from one sample sequenced in a study of T cells in Graves' hyperthyroidism and ophthalmopathy. Regions amplified from RNA transcripts were the TCR beta CDR3 regions. In the first-round RT-PCR of the TCR CDR3, the HTBI primer set was used. TCRdb reanalysed the multiplex PCR reads using MiXCR and keeps one entry per CDR3 protein. The table lists 600,000 to 650,000 distinct CDR3 sequences, around 15% of them singletons. Sequenced input: blood. The receptors stem from a woman in her thirties with Graves' hyperthyroidism.

In this sample, this clonotype turned up a few times. This chain joins TRBV20-1 and TRBJ2-3, with TRBD2 as a possible D gene (5 bases). Trimming cost V 0 bases and J 5 bases, with 21 bases left between them. The CDR3 spans 17 residues. CDR1 and CDR2 (germline): DFQATT, SNEGSKA (reference sequence). The CDR3 DNA sequence: TGCAGTGCTAGAGAACCGGGAATGATAGACCGGAAAGATACGCAGTATTTT. It codes for CSAREPGMIDRKDTQYF.

The chain has TRBV25-1 and TRBJ1-2; the match to TRBD1 covers 9 bases. The germline gives CDR1 MGHDK, CDR2 SYGVNS. With V trimmed by 3 bases and J by 5 bases, 4 bases remained unmatched. This CDR3 comprises 14 residues. As DNA, the CDR3 is TGTGCCAGCAGTGACGGACAGGGGAGATATGGCTACACCTTC. This codes for CASSDGQGRYGYTF.

This clonotype was counted a single time. The chain uses TRBV7-9 and TRBJ2-5, with 8 bases aligning to TRBD1. Germline loops: CDR1 SEHNR, CDR2 FQNEAQ (reference sequence). Germline trimming cut 5 bases from V and 4 bases from J; bases unmatched to any gene: 9. This CDR3 has 15 amino acids. The CDR3, as DNA: TGTGCCAGCAGCGAACGGACAGGGTATGGAGAGACCCAGTACTTC. As protein: CASSERTGYGETQYF.

This clonotype was found a few times. The chain carries TRBV7-2 and TRBJ1-2; perhaps TRBD1 as D (5 bases). The CDR3 length is 13 residues. In germline, CDR1 is SGHTA, CDR2 FQGNSA. The germline V and J ends were trimmed by 2 bases and 6 bases, with 10 bases remaining between them. CDR3 sequence (DNA): TGTGCCAGCAGCTTATCTAGGGGCGATGGCTACACCTTC. Encoded protein: CASSLSRGDGYTF.

This sequence joins TRBV2 and TRBJ2-7; D not certain. This CDR3 has 13 residues. Per germline, CDR1 SNHLY and CDR2 FYNNEI. Deletions cut 4 bases from V and 2 bases from J, with 9 bases between. Written as DNA, the CDR3 is TGTGCCAGCAGTGGCTTATTTCCCTACGAGCAGTACTTC. This sequence encodes CASSGLFPYEQYF.

The chain links TRBV18 to TRBJ2-3, with 11 positions matching TRBD2. This CDR3 has 15 residues. Germline assignment: CDR1 KGHSH and CDR2 LQKENI. V gave up 3 bases and J gave up 4 bases; unmatched junction bases: 3. Written as DNA, the CDR3 is TGTGCCAGCTCACCCGCTAGCGGGAGGTCAGATACGCAGTATTTT. Translated, it gives CASSPASGRSDTQYF.

The chain links TRBV19 to TRBJ2-1; 14 nucleotides agree with TRBD2. Germline V gene sequence: CDR1 LNHDA, CDR2 SQIVND (reference sequence). The length of the CDR3 is 15 residues. V lost 6 bases, J lost 6 bases, and 4 bases stayed unmatched. CDR3 region: CASRKGTSGSNEQFF. In DNA form, the CDR3 reads TGTGCCAGTAGGAAAGGGACTAGCGGGAGCAATGAGCAGTTCTTC.

A few counts support this clonotype. At one of its ends the junction is not consistent with the germline gene, which may arise from a read error. The chain is built from TRBV4-2 and TRBJ2-1; 13 nucleotides agree with TRBD2. The CDR3 has 16 residues. Germline assignment: CDR1 LGHNA and CDR2 YNFKEQ. The CDR3 DNA is TGTGCCAGCAGACTAGCGGGAGGGCCCTCCGACAATGAGCAGTTCTTC. This codes for CASRLAGGPSDNEQFF.

The chain employs TRBV19 and TRBJ1-4; tentative D call: TRBD1 (5 bases). Trimming pared 5 bases from V and 7 bases from J, leaving 14 bases between. This CDR3 contains 14 residues. Germline CDR1 LNHDA, CDR2 SQIVND (reference sequence). This CDR3 reads CASSPRDAGEKLFF. CDR3 bases: TGTGCCAGTAGTCCCCGGGACGCCGGTGAAAAACTGTTTTTT.

This clonotype was detected ten times or more. V usage is TRBV20-1 and J usage is TRBJ2-3; 9 bases are a match to TRBD2. The V gene's germline CDR1 is DFQATT and CDR2 SNEGSKA (reference sequence). The CDR3 has 13 amino acids. V lost 0 bases to trimming and J lost 10 bases; unmatched junction nucleotides: 5. The CDR3 DNA is TGCAGTGCTAGAGAGGGACTAGCCGTGTCGCAGTATTTT. Protein sequence: CSAREGLAVSQYF.

Ten or more counts support this clonotype. The chain carries TRBV24-1 and TRBJ2-7; 8 nucleotides align to TRBD2. The CDR3 length is 15 residues. CDR1 and CDR2 (germline): KGHDR, SFDVKD. Trimming removed 4 bases from V and 3 bases from J; junction bases left unmatched: 7. CDR3 bases: TGTGCCACCAGTGACTCGACTAGCGTAAACTACGAGCAGTACTTC. It encodes CATSDSTSVNYEQYF.

There are a few counts of this clonotype. The CDR3 reads CATSDVNRVYEQYF. The DNA of the CDR3 is TGTGCCACCAGTGATGTTAACAGGGTTTACGAGCAGTACTTC. The rearrangement uses TRBV24-1 and TRBJ2-7; D is perhaps TRBD1 (6 bases). CDR1 and CDR2 from the germline V gene are KGHDR and SFDVKD. The V end was cut by 3 bases, the J end by 4 bases, with 12 bases between. This CDR3 is built from 14 residues.

This clonotype was counted once. The genes are TRBV4-3 and TRBJ2-2, with a weak D call TRBD2 (6 bases). CDR3 size: 13 residues. V gave up 4 bases and J gave up 4 bases, with 7 bases separating them. CDR1 and CDR2 (germline): LGHNA, YSLEER. The DNA for the CDR3 is TGCGCCAGCAGCCGGACTACCACCGGGGAGCTGTTTTTT. Translation: CASSRTTTGELFF.

The table lists this clonotype with many counts. This sequence joins TRBV6-5 and TRBJ1-1; D is unclear. The V gene lost 0 bases and the J gene lost 1 base, with 9 bases spanning the gap. The CDR3 length is 15 residues. Germline V gives CDR1 MNHEY, CDR2 SVGAGI. CDR3: CASSYSHTPNTEAFF. DNA of the CDR3: TGTGCCAGCAGTTACTCCCACACACCGAACACTGAAGCTTTCTTT.

V is TRBV7-3 and J is TRBJ1-2, with D perhaps matching TRBD1 (5 bases). Germline values: CDR1 SGHTA, CDR2 FQGTGA. Trimming pared 5 bases from V and 8 bases from J, leaving 18 bases between. The CDR3 extends over 14 amino acids. CDR3: CASSPDRGWDGYTF. DNA of the CDR3: TGTGCCAGCAGCCCGGATCGGGGGTGGGACGGCTACACCTTC. Full variable domain (missing parts from reference TRBV7-3 and TRBJ1-2): GAGVSQTPSNKVTEKGKYVELRCDPISGHTALYWYRQSLGQGPEFLIYFQGTGAADDSGLPNDRFFAVRPEGSVSTLKIQRTERGDSAVYLCASSPDRGWDGYTFGSGTRLTVV.

This clonotype was counted between two and nine times. The gene calls are TRBV30 and TRBJ2-5, with 7 positions matching TRBD2. This CDR3 spans 16 amino acids. Germline assignment: CDR1 GTSNPN and CDR2 SVGIG (reference sequence). J was trimmed by 5 bases and V by 3 bases; bases with no gene match: 15. CDR3: CAWSPLGLAASETQYF. The CDR3 DNA follows: TGTGCCTGGAGCCCCTTGGGTCTAGCGGCGAGCGAGACCCAGTACTTC.

This clonotype was observed a few times. The rearrangement links TRBV28 to TRBJ2-1; no reliable D call. The CDR3 has 15 amino acids. Germline CDR1 and CDR2: MDHEN and SYDVKM. V lost 2 bases to trimming and J lost 3 bases, with 11 bases between them. This CDR3 is CASSLAESLYNEQFF. For the CDR3, the DNA is TGTGCCAGCAGTTTAGCGGAATCTCTCTACAATGAGCAGTTCTTC.

This clonotype was recorded once. This chain connects TRBV6-6 to TRBJ1-1; 10 nucleotides match TRBD1. Looked up from germline, CDR1 is MNHNY and CDR2 is SVGAGI (reference sequence). Losses at the gene ends were 0 bases for V and 1 base for J; bases not matched to a gene: 2. This CDR3 has 16 amino acids. The CDR3 nucleotides are TGTGCCAGCAGTTACTCGGACAGGGGGGGGAACACTGAAGCTTTCTTT. Translated, it gives CASSYSDRGGNTEAFF.

This clonotype was picked up many times. The CDR3 region is CASSLEGELLRDEQYF. The CDR3 nucleotides are TGTGCCAGCAGCTTAGAGGGGGAACTACTTCGGGACGAGCAGTACTTC. This chain uses TRBV11-2 with TRBJ2-7; D may match TRBD1 or TRBD2 (5 bases each). The CDR3 runs 16 residues. V was shortened by 0 bases and J by 5 bases, with 17 bases between the two germline ends. Germline V lookup: CDR1 SGHAT, CDR2 FQNNGV. Full variable domain (remainder filled in from reference TRBV11-2 and TRBJ2-7): EAGVAQSPRYKIIEKRQSVAFWCNPISGHATLYWYQQILGQGPKLLIQFQNNGVVDDSQLPKDRFSAERLKGVDSTLKIQPAKLEDSAVYLCASSLEGELLRDEQYFGPGTRLTVT.

This clonotype was found many times. The rearrangement uses TRBV3-1 and TRBJ1-1; D is uncertain. The germline gives CDR1 LGHDT, CDR2 YNNKEL (reference sequence). CDR3 length equals 12 residues. V was cut by 1 base and J by 4 bases, with 4 bases left in between. CDR3: CASSQVGTEAFF. The CDR3 nucleotides read TGTGCCAGCAGCCAAGTAGGCACTGAAGCTTTCTTT.

This clonotype was recorded a few times. The chain links TRBV20-1 to TRBJ2-7; the D gene is possibly TRBD2 (5 bases). Germline values: CDR1 DFQATT, CDR2 SNEGSKA (reference sequence). V lost 3 bases and J lost 4, with 16 bases in between. The CDR3 consists of 14 residues. In DNA form, the CDR3 reads TGCAGTGCTAGCTTGCTAGCTGCCTTTTACGAGCAGTACTTC. Its translation is CSASLLAAFYEQYF.